These T cell receptor beta chains were read from a single sample in a study of CD4 T cells in relation to SARS-CoV-2 and coronaviruses. Antigens of these TCRs are unknown. Method: immunoSEQ multiplex PCR; TCRdb's copy keeps in-frame clones and lacks some. The sample lists some 19,000 clones; 75% to 85% were seen once. The sequencing input was CD4+ T cells from PBMCs, cultured in vitro. The receptors shown here come from a human donor in good health. CDR3s include the opening cysteine and the closing phenylalanine or tryptophan. A D gene is named only where the DNA matches it firmly. The listing skips clone size in some rows; elsewhere it reads once, few, many or a size class.

J	size	V	D	CDR3	DNA
TRBJ2-7	-	TRBV19	TRBD1	CASSIGGPAGGIYEQYF	TGTGCCAGTAGTATAGGCGGACCGGCAGGGGGAATCTACGAGCAGTACTTC
TRBJ1-1	-	TRBV5-4	-	CASSLDLGLTEAFF	TGTGCCAGCAGCTTGGATCTGGGTTTAACTGAAGCTTTCTTT
TRBJ1-5	-	TRBV5-8	-	CASIEVTAVNQPQHF	TGTGCCAGCATCGAAGTAACAGCAGTCAATCAGCCCCAGCATTTT
TRBJ1-6	few	TRBV7-3	-	CASSLRGQAGSPLHF	TGTGCCAGCAGCTTAAGAGGTCAAGCGGGGTCACCCCTCCACTTT
TRBJ2-7	-	TRBV7-2	TRBD2	CASSLVAAGTSGFYEQYF	TGTGCCAGCAGCTTAGTCGCCGCAGGGACTAGCGGGTTTTACGAGCAGTACTTC
TRBJ2-5	-	TRBV6-5	TRBD2	CASSTLAGKQETQYF	TGTGCCAGCAGCACACTAGCGGGGAAACAAGAGACCCAGTACTTC
TRBJ2-5	-	TRBV12-3/TRBV12-4	-	CASSIISETQYF	TGTGCCAGCAGCATTATCTCAGAGACCCAGTACTTC
TRBJ2-7	-	TRBV10-3	-	CAISESGTPWEQYF	TGTGCCATCAGTGAGTCGGGGACTCCCTGGGAGCAGTACTTC
TRBJ1-2	-	TRBV2	TRBD1	CASSPRTGSEGYTF	TGTGCCAGCAGTCCTAGGACAGGATCTGAAGGCTACACCTTC
TRBJ1-3	large	TRBV30	-	CAWERENTIYF	TGTGCCTGGGAGCGGGAAAACACCATATATTTT
TRBJ2-2	-	TRBV9	-	CASSVVGELGELLF	TGTGCCAGCAGCGTAGTGGGCGAACTCGGGGAGCTGCTTTTT
TRBJ1-5	-	TRBV19	TRBD1	CASSIDRGDSNQPQHF	TGTGCCAGTAGTATAGATCGAGGGGACAGTAATCAGCCCCAGCATTTT
TRBJ2-7	-	TRBV5-5	-	CASSFLDEQYF	TGTGCCAGCAGCTTCCTGGACGAGCAGTACTTC
TRBJ1-4	medium-sized	TRBV2	-	CASSAQGEYEKLFF	TGTGCCAGCAGTGCGCAGGGAGAATATGAAAAACTGTTTTTT
TRBJ2-3	-	TRBV29-1	-	CSVEQGQRSTDTQYF	TGCAGCGTTGAGCAAGGGCAACGAAGCACAGATACGCAGTATTTT
TRBJ2-7	few	TRBV7-2	-	CASSSPASGHEQYF	TGTGCCAGCAGCTCCCCCGCCAGTGGCCACGAGCAGTACTTC
TRBJ2-2	-	TRBV7-2	TRBD2	CASSLFASGGATGELFF	TGTGCCAGCAGCTTATTTGCTAGCGGGGGGGCGACCGGGGAGCTGTTTTTT
TRBJ1-1	-	TRBV6-5	-	CASSPNPGNTEAFF	TGTGCCAGCAGTCCTAACCCAGGGAACACTGAAGCTTTCTTT
TRBJ2-1	-	TRBV2	-	CASSEGRGEQFF	TGTGCCAGCAGTGAAGGCAGGGGTGAGCAGTTCTTC
TRBJ1-2	medium-sized	TRBV4-2	-	CASSQDRSGTVANYGYTF	TGTGCCAGCAGCCAAGATCGGTCAGGTACAGTAGCTAACTATGGCTACACCTTC
TRBJ2-1	-	TRBV9	TRBD2	CASSTGTSGVPVFF	TGTGCCAGCAGCACCGGGACTAGCGGGGTCCCCGTGTTCTTC
TRBJ2-7	-	TRBV11-1	TRBD2	CASRWQRGYEQYF	TGTGCCAGCAGGTGGCAGCGGGGCTACGAGCAGTACTTC
TRBJ2-3	-	TRBV10-3	TRBD2	CAISDQAGGPSTDTQYF	TGTGCCATCAGTGATCAAGCGGGAGGCCCCTCCACAGATACGCAGTATTTT
TRBJ2-1	-	TRBV27	-	CASRSLGTEEYNEQFF	TGTGCCAGCAGATCCCTCGGGACCGAGGAATACAATGAGCAGTTCTTC
TRBJ1-3	-	TRBV25-1	-	CASIGGNGNTIYF	TGTGCCAGCATAGGGGGGAATGGAAACACCATATATTTT
TRBJ1-1	-	TRBV29-1	TRBD1	CSASRDRGLNTEAFF	TGCAGCGCCTCAAGGGACAGGGGATTGAACACTGAAGCTTTCTTT
TRBJ2-7	-	TRBV5-1	-	CASSLAGGTSSYEQYF	TGCGCCAGCAGCTTGGCCGGCGGGACCAGCTCCTACGAGCAGTACTTC
TRBJ1-4	-	TRBV9	-	CASSVAPTTNEKLFF	TGTGCCAGCAGCGTAGCCCCAACAACTAATGAAAAACTGTTTTTT
TRBJ1-1	-	TRBV11-2	TRBD1	CASSLVRDRFMNTEAFF	TGTGCCAGCAGCTTAGTACGGGACAGGTTCATGAACACTGAAGCTTTCTTT
TRBJ1-3	-	TRBV10-3	-	CAISEGVGVNSSGNTIYF	TGTGCCATCAGTGAAGGTGTTGGAGTAAACAGCTCTGGAAACACCATATATTTT
TRBJ2-7	few	TRBV11-2	TRBD1	CASSLVGQGSHEQYF	TGTGCCAGCAGCTTGGTAGGACAGGGGAGCCACGAGCAGTACTTC
TRBJ1-1	-	TRBV7-2	TRBD1	CASSLETGGTEAFF	TGTGCCAGCAGCTTAGAAACAGGGGGAACTGAAGCTTTCTTT
TRBJ2-1	few	TRBV7-9	TRBD2	CASTPAGTTTADEQFF	TGTGCCAGCACCCCAGCGGGGACTACCACAGCCGATGAGCAGTTCTTC
TRBJ2-7	-	TRBV2	TRBD1	CASSEQGARSYEQYF	TGTGCCAGCAGTGAACAGGGGGCGCGCTCCTACGAGCAGTACTTC
TRBJ2-7	-	TRBV27	TRBD2	CASRRAGGWYEQYF	TGTGCCAGCAGACGCGCGGGAGGATGGTACGAGCAGTACTTC
TRBJ1-2	-	TRBV29-1	-	CSVEGGDYGYTF	TGCAGCGTTGAAGGGGGCGACTATGGCTACACCTTC
TRBJ2-5	-	TRBV19	TRBD1	CASSRTTGDETQYF	TGTGCCAGTAGCAGGACGACAGGGGACGAGACCCAGTACTTC
TRBJ2-2	-	TRBV4-3	-	CASSQELTGELFF	TGCGCCAGCAGCCAAGAGCTAACCGGGGAGCTGTTTTTT
TRBJ1-1	-	TRBV7-2	-	CASSLDFQAMNTEAFF	TGTGCCAGCAGCTTAGACTTCCAGGCAATGAACACTGAAGCTTTCTTT
TRBJ2-2	few	TRBV4-1	-	CASSQGTVYTGELFF	TGCGCCAGCAGCCAAGGGACAGTTTACACCGGGGAGCTGTTTTTT
TRBJ2-2	-	TRBV7-8	-	CASSLVSVNTGELFF	TGTGCCAGCAGCTTAGTAAGCGTAAACACCGGGGAGCTGTTTTTT
TRBJ1-2	-	TRBV6-1	-	CASSEGDGLGYTF	TGTGCCAGCAGTGAAGGAGACGGCCTAGGCTACACCTTC
TRBJ2-3	-	TRBV19	TRBD2	CASTMTSGTDTQYF	TGTGCCAGTACCATGACTAGCGGAACAGATACGCAGTATTTT
TRBJ2-3	-	TRBV7-6	-	CASSLAPSEDTQYF	TGTGCCAGCAGCTTAGCTCCCTCCGAAGATACGCAGTATTTT
TRBJ2-3	-	TRBV28	TRBD2	CASSFRLAGGRNTQYF	TGTGCCAGCAGTTTTCGACTAGCGGGAGGGCGAAATACGCAGTATTTT
TRBJ2-1	-	TRBV3-1/TRBV3-2	TRBD2	CASSQGLGGNEQFF	TGTGCCAGCAGCCAAGGGCTGGGGGGGAATGAGCAGTTCTTC
TRBJ2-5	once	TRBV27	TRBD1	CASSFGQVGVETQYF	TGTGCCAGCAGCTTCGGACAGGTGGGAGTCGAGACCCAGTACTTC
TRBJ2-7	-	TRBV29-1	TRBD1	CSVGPGQGSYEQYF	TGCAGCGTTGGGCCGGGACAGGGCTCCTACGAGCAGTACTTC
TRBJ1-5	-	TRBV5-1	-	CASSADGALNQPQHF	TGCGCCAGCAGCGCGGACGGCGCATTAAATCAGCCCCAGCATTTT
TRBJ2-2	-	TRBV9	-	CASSVAGGRGGELFF	TGTGCCAGCAGCGTAGCCGGCGGGCGCGGGGGGGAGCTGTTTTTT
TRBJ1-1	-	TRBV5-1	-	CASSLRGRNTEAFF	TGCGCCAGCAGCTTGCGTGGGAGGAACACTGAAGCTTTCTTT
TRBJ2-3	-	TRBV30	TRBD2	CAWSGLAGFTDTQYF	TGTGCCTGGAGTGGGCTAGCGGGATTCACAGATACGCAGTATTTT
TRBJ2-1	-	TRBV11-2	TRBD2	CASSLGLALGNEQFF	TGTGCCAGCAGCTTGGGACTAGCCCTGGGTAATGAGCAGTTCTTC
TRBJ2-1	-	TRBV28	TRBD2	CASRHRRLAGGGNEQFF	TGTGCCAGCAGACATAGAAGGCTAGCGGGAGGGGGGAATGAGCAGTTCTTC